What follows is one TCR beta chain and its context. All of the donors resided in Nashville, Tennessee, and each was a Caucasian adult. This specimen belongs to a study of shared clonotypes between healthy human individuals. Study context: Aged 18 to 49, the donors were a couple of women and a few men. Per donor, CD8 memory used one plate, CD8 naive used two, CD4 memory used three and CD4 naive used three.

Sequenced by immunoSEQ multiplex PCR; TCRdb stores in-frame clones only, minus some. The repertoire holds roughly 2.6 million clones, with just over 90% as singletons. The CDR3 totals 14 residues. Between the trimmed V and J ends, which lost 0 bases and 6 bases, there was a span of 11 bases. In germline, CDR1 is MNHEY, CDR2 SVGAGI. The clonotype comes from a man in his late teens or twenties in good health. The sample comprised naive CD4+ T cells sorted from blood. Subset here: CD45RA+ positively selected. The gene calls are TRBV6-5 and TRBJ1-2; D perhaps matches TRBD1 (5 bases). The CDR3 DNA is TGTGCCAGCAGTTACTCAGGACCCAGGGATGGCTACACCTTC. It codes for CASSYSGPRDGYTF.